Reported below is one T cell receptor (beta chain). The antigen remains unidentified. This sample stems from a study of chemoradiotherapy in HPV16-positive cancers. Germline V CDR1 and CDR2: SNHLY, FYNNEI. CDR3 length: 13 amino acids. The J segment lost 6 bases and the V segment lost 6 bases, leaving 4 bases of the junction unmatched. Samples were taken several times over chemoradiotherapy. Study-level points and caveats: During treatment, candidate HPV-specific clones and E7-related motifs expanded in tumor.

Only in-frame clones appear in the TCRdb table, and some are missing; sequencing was by immunoSEQ multiplex PCR. The sample holds fewer than 13,000 clones, approximately 83% seen once. The specimen comprised blood, sampled from a patient who underwent chemoradiotherapy. The J gene is TRBJ1-2, the V gene TRBV2; 10 bases line up with TRBD1. The receptor's source is a human donor with HPV-associated anogenital cancer. CDR3 coding DNA: TGTGCCAGCAGGACAGGGGGCTTTAATGGCTACACCTTC. Protein product: CASRTGGFNGYTF.